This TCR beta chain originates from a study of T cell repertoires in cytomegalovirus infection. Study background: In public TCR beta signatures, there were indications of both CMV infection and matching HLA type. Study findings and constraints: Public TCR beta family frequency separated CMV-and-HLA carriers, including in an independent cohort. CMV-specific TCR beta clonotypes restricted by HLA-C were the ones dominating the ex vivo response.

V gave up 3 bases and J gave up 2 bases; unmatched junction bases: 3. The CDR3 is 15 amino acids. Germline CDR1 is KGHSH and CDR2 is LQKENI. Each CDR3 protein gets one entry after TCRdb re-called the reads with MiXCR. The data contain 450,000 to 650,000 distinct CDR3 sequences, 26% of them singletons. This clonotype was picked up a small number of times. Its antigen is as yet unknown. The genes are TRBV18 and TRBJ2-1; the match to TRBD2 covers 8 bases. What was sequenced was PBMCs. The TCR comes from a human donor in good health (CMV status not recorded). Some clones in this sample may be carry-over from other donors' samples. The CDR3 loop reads CASSPNSGTYNEQFF. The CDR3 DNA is TGTGCCAGCTCACCTAATAGCGGGACCTACAATGAGCAGTTCTTC.